The clone carrying this T cell receptor (beta chain) has a count of ten or more. Its target is not known. This sample is part of a study of T cells in Graves' hyperthyroidism and ophthalmopathy. Broader study findings: In the blood, most expanded thyroid clonotypes above 0.001 appeared as well.

The CDR3 extends over 16 amino acids. The germline V and J ends were trimmed by 4 bases and 0 bases, with 15 bases remaining between them. Germline V gene sequence: CDR1 ENHRY, CDR2 SYGVKD. Amplified TCR beta CDR3 regions came from RNA transcripts. The HTBI primer set served for first-round RT-PCR of the TCR CDR3. TCRdb itself ran the multiplex PCR reads through MiXCR, one entry per CDR3 protein. This sample carries 360,000 or so distinct CDR3 sequences, approximately 19% of them seen once, and the ten largest clones take around 4%. The sequence derives from a woman under 30 with Graves' hyperthyroidism. The sequenced material came from blood. The J gene is TRBJ1-1, the V gene TRBV10-3; D remains ambiguous. As DNA, the CDR3 is TGTGCCATCAGTGCGTACACAGAACGGGTGAACACTGAAGCTTTCTTT. Its translation: CAISAYTERVNTEAFF.